This TCR beta chain was retrieved from a study of response to subunit inactivated influenza vaccine. TCRdb reprocessed the RT-PCR reads with MiXCR, giving one entry per CDR3 protein. The data hold a few hundred thousand distinct CDR3 sequences, with 22% observed a single time. Study-wide findings and caveats: Few additional T cells are recruited per seasonal influenza vaccination, authors suggested.

The CDR3 is made up of 14 amino acids. V lost 6 bases, J lost 4 bases, and 10 bases stayed unmatched. Germline V gene lookup returns CDR1 GTSNPN and CDR2 SVGIG (reference sequence). A remark on this clonotype: The antigen remains undetermined.

The gene calls are TRBV30 and TRBJ1-2; TRBD1 agrees at 8 bases. This sequence originates from a man aged 50 to 75 who received an inactivated influenza vaccine. Sample: PBMCs from blood, taken roughly 20 months after vaccination. CDR3 residues: CACKQGTGSYGYTF. The DNA for the CDR3 is TGTGCCTGTAAACAAGGGACAGGCTCCTATGGCTACACCTTC.